The 25 T cell receptor beta chains reported below all come from one sample, sequenced in a study of cytomegalovirus exposure and HLA in healthy donors. Amplification used 60 Vbeta primers and 13 Jbeta primers. Sequencing was performed with immunoSEQ multiplex PCR; in TCRdb, only in-frame clones are kept and a portion is missing. This sample yields approximately 260,000 clones, of which 92% are seen a single time; 1.7% belongs to the top ten. Sequenced sample: PBMCs. These receptors were obtained from a girl aged 2-10 years in good health and CMV-seronegative.

V gene TRBV27 combines with J gene TRBJ1-1, with TRBD1 identical over 7 bases. V shed 3 bases, J shed 4 bases, and the junction held 2 bases outside the gene matches. CDR3 length equals 13 residues. CDR1 is MNHEY and CDR2 is SMNVEV in the germline V gene (reference sequence). CDR3 bases: TGTGCCAGCAGTTTCAGGGGGGTCACTGAAGCTTTCTTT. As protein: CASSFRGVTEAFF.

The J gene is TRBJ2-5, the V gene TRBV13; TRBD1 matches 7 bases. The DNA end lines up better with TRBJ2-7; the J call may be wrong. From germline, CDR1 is PRHDT and CDR2 FYEKMQ (reference sequence). This CDR3 region has 13 residues. The CDR3 bases are TGTGCCAGCAGCCCCCAGGGGGTCCACGAGCAGTACTTC. Translating it yields CASSPQGVHEQYF.

The chain joins TRBV6-1 to TRBJ2-7, with TRBD2 identical over 10 bases. The CDR3 covers 19 residues. After removal of 3 bases from V and 0 bases from J, the junction contained 14 bases not matched to a gene. Germline V gene lookup returns CDR1 MNHNS and CDR2 SASEGT. CDR3 nucleotides: TGTGCCAGCAGTGATCTATCCGGGACTAGCGTAAATCCCTCCTACGAGCAGTACTTC. Amino acids: CASSDLSGTSVNPSYEQYF.

The V and J genes are TRBV19 and TRBJ2-7; TRBD1 aligns across 9 bases. CDR1 and CDR2 (germline): LNHDA, SQIVND (reference sequence). This CDR3 region has 14 residues. The V and J ends lost 5 bases and 7 bases, in that order; junction bases with no gene match: 9. In nucleotides, the CDR3 is TGTGCCAGTAGTGAGGGGACAGGGTTAAGGGAGCAGTACTTC. Amino acid sequence: CASSEGTGLREQYF. Supplemented by reference TRBV19 and TRBJ2-7, the full variable domain reads DGGITQSPKYLFRKEGQNVTLSCEQNLNHDAMYWYRQDPGQGLRLIYYSQIVNDFQKGDIAEGYSVSREKKESFPLTVTSAQKNPTAFYLCASSEGTGLREQYFGPGTRLTVT.

The V and J genes are TRBV5-1 and TRBJ1-1; TRBD1 agrees at 8 bases. Germline CDR1 SGHRS, CDR2 YFSETQ. V was pared by 4 bases and J by 8 bases, with 10 bases of the junction left unmatched. The CDR3 totals 14 residues. The CDR3 DNA sequence: TGCGCCAGCAGCCATGGACAGGGTCTGACCGAAGCTTTCTTT. Amino acid sequence: CASSHGQGLTEAFF.

This clone was found once. V usage is TRBV10-3 and J usage is TRBJ2-7, with D possibly TRBD1 on 5 matching bases. Germline V gene sequence: CDR1 ENHRY, CDR2 SYGVKD. This CDR3 region has 15 residues. The V end was cut by 2 bases, the J end by 4 bases, with 15 bases between. The CDR3 sequence is CAISEEQAAGYEQYF. CDR3 DNA: TGTGCCATCAGTGAGGAGCAGGCCGCAGGGTACGAGCAGTACTTC.

This rearrangement joins TRBV7-9 to TRBJ2-2, with TRBD2 matching over 11 bases. The CDR3 is made up of 15 amino acids. V lost 6 bases, J lost 5 bases, and 5 bases stayed unmatched. Per the germline V gene, CDR1 is SEHNR and CDR2 is FQNEAQ (reference sequence). In DNA form, the CDR3 reads TGTGCCAGCAGGCCAACTAGCGGGAGAACCGGGGAGCTGTTTTTT. This sequence encodes CASRPTSGRTGELFF.

The genes are TRBV28 and TRBJ2-5, with D possibly being TRBD2 (7 bases). CDR1 and CDR2 from the germline V gene are MDHEN and SYDVKM. The CDR3 contains 15 residues. The V end lost 6 bases, the J end lost 4 bases, and 18 bases lay between the germline ends. CDR3 region: CASSLAWGGLETQYF. DNA of the CDR3: TGTGCCAGCAGCTTGGCATGGGGGGGCCTAGAGACCCAGTACTTC.

The rearrangement links TRBV10-2 to TRBJ1-5; D is unresolved. Per the germline V gene, CDR1 is WSHSY and CDR2 is SAAADI. The CDR3 runs to 15 residues. V was cut by 8 bases and J by 1 base, with 15 bases left in between. The chain's CDR3 is CASAGSGFSNQPQHF. The DNA of the CDR3 is TGCGCCAGCGCCGGGAGCGGTTTCAGCAATCAGCCCCAGCATTTT.

In its sample, this clone was seen once. The chain has TRBV2 and TRBJ1-4, with D perhaps matching TRBD1 (6 bases). With 8 bases removed from V and 7 bases from J, the gap between germline ends came to 11 bases. The CDR3 consists of 12 residues. CDR1 and CDR2 (germline): SNHLY, FYNNEI. The CDR3: CASLRDTEKLFF. CDR3 in DNA: TGTGCCAGCCTCCGGGACACTGAAAAACTGTTTTTT.

This chain uses TRBV6-1 with TRBJ1-1; D is unclear. The V end was cut by 6 bases, the J end by 0 bases, with 11 bases between. The CDR3 covers 14 residues. The V gene's germline CDR1 is MNHNS and CDR2 SASEGT. The CDR3 loop is CASSDGEVNTEAFF. CDR3 nucleotide sequence: TGTGCCAGCAGCGACGGGGAGGTGAACACTGAAGCTTTCTTT.

Of note for this clone: Other DNA sequences in the sample encode the same CDR3. V gene TRBV5-4 combines with J gene TRBJ1-1; maybe TRBD1 (6 bases). From germline, CDR1 is SGHNT and CDR2 YYREEE (reference sequence). V lost 3 bases to trimming and J lost 4 bases, with 10 bases between them. The CDR3 runs to 13 residues. CDR3 DNA sequence: TGTGCCAGCAGCTCGGCCAGGGGCACTGAAGCTTTCTTT. This sequence encodes CASSSARGTEAFF.

This clone was seen only a few times. This sequence joins TRBV5-6 and TRBJ2-7; D might be TRBD1 (6 bases). Germline lookup yields CDR1 SGHDT and CDR2 YYEEEE. This CDR3 is built from 15 residues. V lost 4 bases and J lost 0, with 14 bases in between. In DNA, the CDR3 is TGTGCCAGCAGCCCAACCGGGACATTCTCCTACGAGCAGTACTTC. It is translated as CASSPTGTFSYEQYF.

This clone was found once. The V call is TRBV4-1, the J call TRBJ2-3, with D unresolved. V gave up 3 bases and J gave up 4 bases, with 5 bases separating them. Germline V lookup: CDR1 MGHRA, CDR2 YSYEKL. The CDR3 is 12 residues long. CDR3 in amino acids: CASSQAADTQYF. The CDR3 DNA reads TGCGCCAGCAGCCAGGCAGCAGATACGCAGTATTTT.

This clone appeared a few times. V gene TRBV19 combines with J gene TRBJ2-7; 8 bases align to TRBD1. Germline CDR1 is LNHDA and CDR2 is SQIVND (reference sequence). V shed 6 bases, J shed 5 bases, and the junction held 3 bases outside the gene matches. This CDR3 region has 12 residues. In DNA, the CDR3 is TGTGCCAGTAGGGACAGGGCAAACGAGCAGTACTTC. It codes for CASRDRANEQYF.

V gene TRBV7-2 combines with J gene TRBJ2-3; 7 bases align to TRBD2. This CDR3 comprises 15 residues. Germline assignment: CDR1 SGHTA and CDR2 FQGNSA. V lost 5 bases to trimming and J lost 2 bases; unmatched junction nucleotides: 7. Written as DNA, the CDR3 is TGTGCCAGCAGCCCCCTCGGACTAGTCACAGATACGCAGTATTTT. The encoded protein is CASSPLGLVTDTQYF.

V and J are TRBV4-2 and TRBJ1-1; no clear D gene. In germline, CDR1 is LGHNA, CDR2 YNFKEQ. CDR3 length: 16 amino acids. Between the trimmed V and J ends, which lost 0 bases and 1 base, there was a span of 12 bases. CDR3 nucleotide sequence: TGTGCCAGCAGCCAAGAGGGAGCCGCCCCGAACACTGAAGCTTTCTTT. Its translation: CASSQEGAAPNTEAFF.

V is TRBV2 and J is TRBJ2-3; maybe TRBD2 (6 bases). V gave up 5 bases and J gave up 2 bases, with 20 bases separating them. The CDR3 loop spans 17 amino acids. Germline V gene data show CDR1 as SNHLY and CDR2 as FYNNEI. This chain's CDR3 is CASSTDQLWRDTDTQYF. The CDR3 nucleotides are TGTGCCAGCAGTACAGACCAGCTGTGGCGGGACACAGATACGCAGTATTTT.

V is TRBV4-2 and J is TRBJ1-4, with a weak D call TRBD1 (5 bases). This CDR3 is built from 17 residues. Trimming cost V 5 bases and J 8 bases, with 24 bases left between them. CDR1 and CDR2 from the germline V gene are LGHNA and YNFKEQ. The CDR3 here is CASSEFISSAGREKLFF. The CDR3 DNA reads as TGTGCCAGCAGCGAGTTTATATCTTCTGCGGGGCGCGAAAAACTGTTTTTT.

This clone has only one observation. The same CDR3 is also encoded by other DNA sequences in this sample. Here the CDR3 reads CASSASYEQYF. The CDR3 DNA is TGTGCCAGCAGTGCGTCCTACGAGCAGTACTTC. The rearrangement uses TRBV2 and TRBJ2-7, with D unclear. CDR1 is SNHLY and CDR2 is FYNNEI in the germline V gene. The V end lost 4 bases, the J end lost 1 base, and 2 bases lay between the germline ends. This CDR3 spans 11 amino acids.

J is TRBJ2-7 and V is TRBV7-8; D remains ambiguous. The CDR3 is 12 residues long. V was pared by 2 bases and J by 4 bases, with 6 bases between. In germline, CDR1 is SGHVS, CDR2 FQNEAQ. The CDR3, as DNA: TGTGCCAGCAGCTTAACGAGTTACGAGCAGTACTTC. Translated: CASSLTSYEQYF.

This chain links TRBV2 with TRBJ1-4; D not resolved. CDR3 length: 15 amino acids. V shed 1 base and J shed 7 bases, with 13 bases lying between them. CDR1 is SNHLY and CDR2 is FYNNEI in the germline V gene. DNA of the CDR3: TGTGCCAGCAGTGAAGGTTGGCCCCCTGGTGAAAAACTGTTTTTT. The encoded protein is CASSEGWPPGEKLFF.

The chain combines TRBV6-5 with TRBJ2-1, with 9 bases aligning to TRBD1. After removal of 1 base from V and 3 bases from J, the junction contained 4 bases not matched to a gene. The length of the CDR3 is 16 residues. The germline V gene has CDR1 MNHEY and CDR2 SVGAGI. The CDR3 coding sequence is TGTGCCAGCAGTTACTTCCCGGGACAGGGCTACAATGAGCAGTTCTTC. This codes for CASSYFPGQGYNEQFF.

The chain links TRBV7-2 to TRBJ2-1; D perhaps matches TRBD1 (6 bases). V lost 3 bases to trimming and J lost 4 bases, with 7 bases between them. Germline CDR1 reads SGHTA; CDR2 reads FQGNSA. The CDR3 contains 13 residues. CDR3 in amino acids: CASSLGAYNEQFF. The CDR3 nucleotides are TGTGCCAGCAGCTTGGGGGCATACAATGAGCAGTTCTTC.

The V and J genes are TRBV2 and TRBJ2-7, with 15 bases fitting TRBD2. The CDR3 runs 19 residues. V was clipped by 8 bases and J by 4 bases; unmatched bases: 18. Germline CDR1 reads SNHLY; CDR2 reads FYNNEI. The CDR3: CASSEPGLAGGPEGYEQYF. The CDR3 DNA reads as TGTGCCAGCTCTGAGCCGGGACTAGCGGGAGGACCCGAAGGGTACGAGCAGTACTTC.